This T cell receptor beta chain was sequenced in a study of blood T cells in healthy people across ages (dated by TCRdb to between 2015 and 2016). With respect to the entire study: In model experiments, template switching captured about one uniquely barcoded TCR beta cDNA molecule for every two T cells. To avoid experimental bias, donors of different ages were randomly spread across the sequencing lanes. Four age groups were formed from the donors: young (average approximately 17 years), middle-aged (just under 40), aged (approximately 60) and long-lived (82). Age-related changes in TCR beta repertoire diversity were measured in the study by deep sequencing normalized with unique cDNA molecular identifiers. Two additional independent replicas of 1 million unique cDNA reads from the same blood draw were analyzed for two donors (one aged 18 to 30 and one aged 80 or older). What the authors observed across the whole study: As age increased, observed TCR beta diversity per million T cells dropped in a roughly linear way, and a significant reduction was already evident by age around 41. Because the CMV infection status of the donors was unknown, age-related changes in expanded clonotypes may potentially have been confounded. Estimates of total diversity based on one million sequenced T cells were considered lower bounds and underestimates. Compared with the aged group, the long-lived group had more naive CD4+ T cells, fewer expanded clones and increased TCR diversity, a pattern suggesting age selection. Conclusive comparison of naive and antigen-experienced compartments was prevented by the profiling of bulk unsorted PBMCs. The percentage of naive T cells measured by flow cytometry correlated strongly with observed TCR beta diversity.

Library preparation was by 5' RACE. The sample was run on an Illumina HiSeq 2500. The second PCR ran for about 7 to 11 cycles and used a J-beta primer mix along with a sample-barcoded 5' primer. Each TCR beta cDNA molecule received a unique molecular identifier from a template-switch 5' adaptor carrying 12 random nucleotides. At least 2.5 million CDR3-containing paired-end reads were obtained from each sample. The Mint cDNA synthesis kit, primed by a TRBC-specific oligonucleotide, was used to synthesize first-strand cDNA from all RNA. All cDNA was treated with uracil-DNA glycosylase and then went through a first 18-cycle PCR with the universal primers M1SS and BC2_uni_R. As for how the authors treated the data: Normalization of each sample was performed by random selection of 1 million high-quality reads, each carrying a distinct molecular identifier. Instead of being binned into consensus sequences, reads that shared molecular identifiers were thrown out. CDR3 identification, clonotype clustering and error correction used MiTCR with a Q25 quality threshold and the strictest error-elimination algorithm. A nonparametric unseen species model using Euler transformation provided a lower-bound estimate of total TCR beta diversity. The public reads were reanalyzed by TCRdb: fastp trimming at Q25, MiXCR alignment, in-frame beta chains only. Each CDR3 protein appears once, grouped with its most common genes and DNA. What appears here as the V and J calls and clone size reflects TCRdb's work, not the paper's. In all, the sample holds hundreds of thousands of distinct CDR3 sequences, and approximately 49% of those were seen once. The leading ten clones occupy about a third of the sample.

On this clonotype: Its recognized antigen is unknown. No clone much larger than this one lies a single base away; base qualities are absent.

The germline V gene specifies SGHRS as CDR1 and YFSETQ as CDR2. The CDR3 contains 16 residues, cysteine and phenylalanine counted. Only the CDR3 portion is preserved as DNA: 48 bases, with reading frame beginning at the first base. Here V drops 5 bases and J drops 1 base, and the junction holds 6 bases not matched to any gene. Donors were 35 to 40 systemically healthy Caucasian individuals from Russia aged roughly 6 to 95 years. Each donor gave 9.5 to 10 milliliters of peripheral blood, drawn into EDTA-treated Vacutainer tubes. Ficoll-Paque density-gradient centrifugation was used to isolate PBMCs, with at least 7 million per sample. Trizol reagent was used to extract total RNA from PBMCs, with at least 5.5 micrograms per sample. The percentages of naive CD45RAhigh/CD27high T cells were determined by flow cytometry on a PBMC aliquot from every donor.

The chain is assembled from TRBV5-1 and TRBJ2-3, and TRBD2 aligns with 11 junction nucleotides. The source of this sequence is a woman in her sixties or seventies in good health. Sequencing was performed on blood. In nucleotides, the sequence is TGCGCCAGCAGTCTCCAGACTAGCGGGGGCACAGATACGCAGTATTTT. This codes for CASSLQTSGGTDTQYF. Joined to the reference TRBV5-1 and TRBJ2-3 proteins, this CDR3 gives the full variable domain: KAGVTQTPRYLIKTRGQQVTLSCSPISGHRSVSWYQQTPGQGLQFLFEYFSETQRNKGNFPGRFSGRQFSNSRSEMNVSTLELGDSALYLCASSLQTSGGTDTQYFGPGTRLTVL.